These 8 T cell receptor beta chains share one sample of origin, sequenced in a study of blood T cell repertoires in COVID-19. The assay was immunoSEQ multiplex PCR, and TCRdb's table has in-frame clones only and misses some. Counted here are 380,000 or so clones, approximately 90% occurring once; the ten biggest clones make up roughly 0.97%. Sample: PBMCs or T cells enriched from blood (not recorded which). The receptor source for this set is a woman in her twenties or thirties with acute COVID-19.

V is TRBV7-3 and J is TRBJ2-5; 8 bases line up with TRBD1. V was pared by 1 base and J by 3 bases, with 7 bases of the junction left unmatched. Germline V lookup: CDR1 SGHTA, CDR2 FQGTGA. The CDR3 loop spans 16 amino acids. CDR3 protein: CASSLRTGRFEETQYF. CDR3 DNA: TGTGCCAGCAGCTTAAGGACAGGGAGGTTTGAAGAGACCCAGTACTTC.

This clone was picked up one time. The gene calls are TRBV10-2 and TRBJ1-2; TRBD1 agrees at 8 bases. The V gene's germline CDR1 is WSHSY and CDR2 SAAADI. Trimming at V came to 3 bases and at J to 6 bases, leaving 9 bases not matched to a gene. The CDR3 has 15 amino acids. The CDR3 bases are TGCGCCAGCAGTGACAGGGGGCGCGGGGTGGATGGCTACACCTTC. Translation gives CASSDRGRGVDGYTF.

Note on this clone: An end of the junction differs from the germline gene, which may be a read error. DNA for the CDR3: TGTGCCAGCAGAGAAGTTTCACAGTTTAATTCACCCCTCCACTTT. This codes for CASREVSQFNSPLHF. This chain links TRBV2 with TRBJ1-6, with D unresolved. The CDR3 is made up of 15 amino acids. Germline CDR1 and CDR2: SNHLY and FYNNEI.

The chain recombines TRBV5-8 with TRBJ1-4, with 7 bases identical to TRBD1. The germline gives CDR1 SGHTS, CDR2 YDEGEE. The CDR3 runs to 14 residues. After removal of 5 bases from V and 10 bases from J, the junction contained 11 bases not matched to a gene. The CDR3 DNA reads TGTGCCAGCAGTCGATCCGGGACAGCCCTAAAACTGTTTTTT. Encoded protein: CASSRSGTALKLFF.

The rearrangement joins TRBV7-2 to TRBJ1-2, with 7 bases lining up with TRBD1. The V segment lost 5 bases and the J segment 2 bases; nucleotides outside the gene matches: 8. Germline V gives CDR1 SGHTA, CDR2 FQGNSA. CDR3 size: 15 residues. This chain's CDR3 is CASSPRGQRNYGYTF. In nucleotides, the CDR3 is TGTGCCAGCAGCCCCCGGGGACAGAGAAACTATGGCTACACCTTC. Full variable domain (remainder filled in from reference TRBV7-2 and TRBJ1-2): GAGVSQSPSNKVTEKGKDVELRCDPISGHTALYWYRQSLGQGLEFLIYFQGNSAPDKSGLPSDRFSAERTGGSVSTLTIQRTQQEDSAVYLCASSPRGQRNYGYTFGSGTRLTVV.

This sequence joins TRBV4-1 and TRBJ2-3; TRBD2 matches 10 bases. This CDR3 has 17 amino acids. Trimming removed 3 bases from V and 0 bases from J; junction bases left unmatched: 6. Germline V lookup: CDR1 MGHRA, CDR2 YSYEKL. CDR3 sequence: CASSHASGGLSTDTQYF. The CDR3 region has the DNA TGCGCCAGCAGCCATGCTAGCGGGGGCCTGAGCACAGATACGCAGTATTTT.

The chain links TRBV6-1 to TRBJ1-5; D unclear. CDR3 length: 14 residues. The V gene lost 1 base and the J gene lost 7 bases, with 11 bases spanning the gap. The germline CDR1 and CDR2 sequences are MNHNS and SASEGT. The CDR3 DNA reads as TGTGCCAGCAGTGAAGTTGGGCATAGGCAGCCCCAGCATTTT. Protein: CASSEVGHRQPQHF.

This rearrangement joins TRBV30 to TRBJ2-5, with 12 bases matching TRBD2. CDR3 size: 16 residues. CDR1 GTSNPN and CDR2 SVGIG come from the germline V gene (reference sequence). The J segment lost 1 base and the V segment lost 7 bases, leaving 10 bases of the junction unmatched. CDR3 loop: CAYGTSGRLGQETQYF. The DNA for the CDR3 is TGTGCCTACGGGACTAGCGGGCGCCTGGGCCAAGAGACCCAGTACTTC.